This T cell receptor (beta chain) originates from a study of CD8+CD57+ T cells in acquired aplastic anemia. Trimming stripped 3 bases from V and 14 bases from J, with 14 bases between. Germline V lookup: CDR1 MNHNS, CDR2 SASEGT. The CDR3 has 13 residues. Patients who underwent sequencing had shown CD8+CD57+ cell expansion by flow cytometry. Concerning this clonotype: The conserved closing phenylalanine or tryptophan is absent in this CDR3, likely reflecting a read error.

TCR beta VDJ and CDR3 profiles were obtained from a genomic DNA template. TCRdb called the reads again in MiXCR, with one record for every CDR3 protein. The top ten hold under 9% of the sample, which has fewer than 250,000 distinct CDR3 sequences, more than 40% seen once. What was sequenced was sorted CD4+, CD8+, or CD8+CD57+ T cells (not recorded which) from PBMCs. The chain carries TRBV6-1 and TRBJ1-6; D is uncertain. The sequence derives from a human donor with aplastic anemia. The CDR3 region has the DNA TGTGCCAGCAGTGACAGTTTGGCGGCATCCCTCCACTTA. Translated, it gives CASSDSLAASLHL.